This T cell receptor (beta chain) appears in the sequencing data of a study of control samples from healthy donors and cancer patients. The table came from immunoSEQ multiplex PCR; TCRdb's copy has only in-frame clones and leaves some out. The sample holds 150,000 or so clones, about 94% seen once. This CDR3 region has 14 residues. V shed 4 bases, J shed 2 bases, and the junction held 2 bases outside the gene matches. Per the germline V gene, CDR1 is SNHLY and CDR2 is FYNNEI. V gene TRBV2 combines with J gene TRBJ2-7; the match to TRBD2 covers 10 bases. The receptor comes from a woman aged 40 to 50 in good health. What was sequenced was blood. CDR3 nucleotides: TGTGCCAGCAGTGCACTAGCGGGACCCTACGAGCAGTACTTC. This codes for CASSALAGPYEQYF. The full variable domain, completed using reference TRBV2 and TRBJ2-7, is EPEVTQTPSHQVTQMGQEVILRCVPISNHLYFYWYRQILGQKVEFLVSFYNNEISEKSEIFDDQFSVERPDGSNFTLKIRSTKLEDSAMYFCASSALAGPYEQYFGPGTRLTVT.